This T cell receptor (beta chain) came from a study of glioma-infiltrating T cells after dendritic cell vaccination. About the study: Patients received autologous tumor lysate-pulsed dendritic cell vaccination between about 2002 and 2012. Regarding the study as a whole: Higher TCR clonality did not directly relate to longer survival.

The CDR3 totals 17 residues. V shed 4 bases, J shed 9 bases, and the junction held 12 bases outside the gene matches. The germline V gene has CDR1 ENHRY and CDR2 SYGVKD. Primers: 60 V beta forward and 13 J beta reverse. Clones were sequenced by immunoSEQ multiplex PCR, and TCRdb holds only the in-frame ones, with some missing. In the table there are approximately 60,000 clones, about 89% of which are singletons. On this clone: Antigen unknown.

This sample's time point: after dendritic cell vaccination, including at tumor progression/relapse. The sample was blood, taken after dendritic cell vaccination. This clonotype was sampled from a human donor with glioblastoma. The chain is built from TRBV10-3 and TRBJ2-1, with 13 bases aligning to TRBD2. The CDR3: CAISGTSGRVRASEQFF. DNA of the CDR3: TGTGCCATCAGTGGGACTAGCGGGAGAGTGAGGGCAAGTGAGCAGTTCTTC.